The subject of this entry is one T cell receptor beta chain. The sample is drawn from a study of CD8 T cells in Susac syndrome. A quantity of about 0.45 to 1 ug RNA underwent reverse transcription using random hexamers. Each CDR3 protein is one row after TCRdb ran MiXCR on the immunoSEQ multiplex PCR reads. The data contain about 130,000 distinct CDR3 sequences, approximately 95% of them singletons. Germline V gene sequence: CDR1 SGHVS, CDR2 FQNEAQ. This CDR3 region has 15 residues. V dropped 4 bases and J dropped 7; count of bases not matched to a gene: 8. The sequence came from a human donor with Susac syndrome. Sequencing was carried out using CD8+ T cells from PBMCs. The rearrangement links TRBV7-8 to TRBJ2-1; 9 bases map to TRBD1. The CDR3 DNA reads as TGTGCCAGCAGCTCCGTACAGGGGGCGGGGAATGAGCAGTTCTTC. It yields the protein CASSSVQGAGNEQFF. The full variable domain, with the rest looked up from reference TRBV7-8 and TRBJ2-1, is GAGVSQSPRYKVAKRGQDVALRCDPISGHVSLFWYQQALGQGPEFLTYFQNEAQLDKSGLPSDRFFAERPEGSVSTLKIQRTQQEDSAVYLCASSSVQGAGNEQFFGPGTRLTVL.